The 10 T cell receptor beta chains in this list originate from one sample, sequenced in a study of cytomegalovirus exposure and HLA in healthy donors. With 60 Vbeta and 13 Jbeta primers, the PCR was carried out. Produced via immunoSEQ multiplex PCR; TCRdb's table is partial and in-frame only. The sample shows 90,000 to 150,000 clones, around 76% of them seen only once. Sequenced sample: PBMCs. These receptors were collected from a woman between 40 and 50 years old in good health and CMV-seropositive.

This chain connects TRBV15 to TRBJ2-6; D gene unclear. Germline assignment: CDR1 LNHNV and CDR2 YYDKDF (reference sequence). Trimming stripped 0 bases from V and 0 bases from J, with 3 bases between. This CDR3 region has 15 residues. CDR3 sequence reads: CATSRDRSGANVLTF. The DNA of the CDR3 is TGTGCCACCAGCAGAGACCGCTCTGGGGCCAACGTCCTGACTTTC.

The rearrangement links TRBV30 to TRBJ1-1; possible D gene TRBD1, 6 bases. V gave up 6 bases and J gave up 1 base, with 12 bases separating them. The germline V gene encodes CDR1 GTSNPN and CDR2 SVGIG (reference sequence). The CDR3 covers 13 residues. This CDR3 reads CACSYRENTEAFF. The CDR3 bases are TGTGCCTGTTCTTACAGGGAGAACACTGAAGCTTTCTTT.

The chain links TRBV4-2 to TRBJ1-1; a possible D gene is TRBD1 (5 bases). The CDR3 totals 15 residues. Deletions cut 0 bases from V and 0 bases from J, with 8 bases between. CDR1 is LGHNA, CDR2 YNFKEQ, per germline. Written as DNA, the CDR3 is TGTGCCAGCAGCCAAGAGGCAGGGCTGAACACTGAAGCTTTCTTT. Translating it yields CASSQEAGLNTEAFF.

The chain carries TRBV5-1 and TRBJ2-2, with D tentatively TRBD1 (5 bases). CDR1 and CDR2 from the germline V gene are SGHRS and YFSETQ. The CDR3 has 16 amino acids. Deletions cut 0 bases from V and 4 bases from J, with 13 bases between. CDR3 residues: CASSLELGLGTGELFF. For the CDR3, the DNA is TGCGCCAGCAGCTTGGAGCTGGGGCTGGGCACCGGGGAGCTGTTTTTT.

This clone was recorded once. The chain employs TRBV2 and TRBJ2-3; TRBD2 aligns across 11 bases. V was clipped by 5 bases and J by 2 bases; unmatched bases: 6. Germline V gene data show CDR1 as SNHLY and CDR2 as FYNNEI. There are 16 residues in the CDR3. The DNA for the CDR3 is TGTGCCAGCAGTCTACTAGCGGGGGTTTTCACAGATACGCAGTATTTT. Protein product: CASSLLAGVFTDTQYF.

This clone turned up a few times. The rearrangement links TRBV6-5 to TRBJ1-4; no definite D call. The CDR3 consists of 12 residues. Germline V gene lookup returns CDR1 MNHEY and CDR2 SVGAGI. Trimming shortened V by 4 bases and J by 5 bases, and 5 bases separated the two germline ends. The DNA for the CDR3 is TGTGCCAGCAGTTTCCTGAATGAAAAACTGTTTTTT. Its protein product is CASSFLNEKLFF.

CDR3 amino acids: CASSYAGGQGTDTQYF. CDR3 coding DNA: TGTGCCAGCAGTTATGCGGGTGGACAGGGGACAGATACGCAGTATTTT. The chain links TRBV6-5 to TRBJ2-3; 9 positions agree with TRBD1. CDR1 is MNHEY, CDR2 SVGAGI, per germline. V was clipped by 3 bases and J by 3 bases; unmatched bases: 7. CDR3 size: 16 residues.

V is TRBV4-1 and J is TRBJ1-1; the D gene is possibly TRBD1 (5 bases). The V and J ends lost 3 bases and 4 bases respectively, with 15 bases between them. This CDR3 has 15 amino acids. Germline loops: CDR1 MGHRA, CDR2 YSYEKL. The CDR3 nucleotides are TGCGCCAGCAGCCAGTACCAAGGGGTGAGCACTGAAGCTTTCTTT. Translating gives CASSQYQGVSTEAFF.

This clone was seen once. This chain links TRBV7-8 with TRBJ2-2; 8 bases line up with TRBD1. After removal of 6 bases from V and 4 bases from J, the junction contained 22 bases not matched to a gene. From germline, CDR1 is SGHVS and CDR2 FQNEAQ. This CDR3 is built from 20 residues. The CDR3 region has the DNA TGTGCCAGCAGTAAAGGGTCGGCAGGGGGCGTTGGAGTTGGCACCGGGGAGCTGTTTTTT. Translated: CASSKGSAGGVGVGTGELFF.

This chain uses TRBV30 with TRBJ1-4; TRBD1 matches 7 bases. This CDR3 comprises 16 residues. Unmatched junction bases numbered 10, after V lost 3 bases and J lost 3 bases. Germline values: CDR1 GTSNPN, CDR2 SVGIG (reference sequence). This CDR3 reads CAWSKVTGTANEKLFF. CDR3 in DNA: TGTGCCTGGAGCAAAGTCACCGGGACAGCTAATGAAAAACTGTTTTTT.